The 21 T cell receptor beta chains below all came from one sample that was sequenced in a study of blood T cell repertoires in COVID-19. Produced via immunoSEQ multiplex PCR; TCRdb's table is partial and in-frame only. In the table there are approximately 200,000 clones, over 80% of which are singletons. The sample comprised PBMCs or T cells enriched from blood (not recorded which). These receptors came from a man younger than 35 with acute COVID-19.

The CDR3 DNA is TGTGCCAGCAGCTTAAGTCCCACAAGTAATCAGCCCCAGCATTTT. Protein sequence: CASSLSPTSNQPQHF. The chain is built from TRBV7-2 and TRBJ1-5; D gene ambiguous. Germline V gives CDR1 SGHTA, CDR2 FQGNSA. The CDR3 spans 15 residues. With 2 bases removed from V and 4 bases from J, the gap between germline ends came to 12 bases.

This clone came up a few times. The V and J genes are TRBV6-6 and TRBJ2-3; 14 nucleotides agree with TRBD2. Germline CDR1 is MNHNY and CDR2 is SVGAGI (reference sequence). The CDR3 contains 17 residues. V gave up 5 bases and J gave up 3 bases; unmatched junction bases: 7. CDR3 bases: TGTGCCAGCAGTCGGAGGGGACTAGCGGGAGAGACAGATACGCAGTATTTT. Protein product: CASSRRGLAGETDTQYF.

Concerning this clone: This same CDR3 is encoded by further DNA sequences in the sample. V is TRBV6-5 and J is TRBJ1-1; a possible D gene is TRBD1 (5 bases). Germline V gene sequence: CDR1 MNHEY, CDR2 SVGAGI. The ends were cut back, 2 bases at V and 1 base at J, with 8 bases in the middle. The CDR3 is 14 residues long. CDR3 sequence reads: CASSYQGANTEAFF. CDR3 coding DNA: TGTGCCAGCAGTTACCAGGGTGCGAACACTGAAGCTTTCTTT.

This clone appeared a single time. CDR3 loop: CSASTAGAHQETQYF. The CDR3 bases are TGCAGTGCTAGTACGGCGGGAGCCCACCAAGAGACCCAGTACTTC. This sequence joins TRBV20-1 and TRBJ2-5; 7 bases fit TRBD2. J was trimmed by 0 bases and V by 3 bases; bases with no gene match: 7. This CDR3 has 15 amino acids. From germline, CDR1 is DFQATT and CDR2 SNEGSKA (reference sequence).

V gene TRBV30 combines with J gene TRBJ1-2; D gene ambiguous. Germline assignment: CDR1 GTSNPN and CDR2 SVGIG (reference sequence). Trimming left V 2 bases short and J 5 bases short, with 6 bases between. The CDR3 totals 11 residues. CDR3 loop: CAWSQAYGYTF. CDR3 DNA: TGTGCCTGGAGTCAGGCGTATGGCTACACCTTC.

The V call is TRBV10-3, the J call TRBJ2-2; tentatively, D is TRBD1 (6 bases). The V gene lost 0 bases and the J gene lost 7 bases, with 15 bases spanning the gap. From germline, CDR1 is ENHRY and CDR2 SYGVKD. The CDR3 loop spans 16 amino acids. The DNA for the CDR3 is TGTGCCATCAGTGAGTCGAGCTCAGGGGCGAGCGGGGAGCTGTTTTTT. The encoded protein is CAISESSSGASGELFF.

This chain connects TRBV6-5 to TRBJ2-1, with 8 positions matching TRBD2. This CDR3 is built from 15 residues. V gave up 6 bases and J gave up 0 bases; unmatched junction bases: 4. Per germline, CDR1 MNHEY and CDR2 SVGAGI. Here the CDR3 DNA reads TGTGCCAGCAGCCCCACTAGCGGCTCCTACAATGAGCAGTTCTTC. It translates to CASSPTSGSYNEQFF.

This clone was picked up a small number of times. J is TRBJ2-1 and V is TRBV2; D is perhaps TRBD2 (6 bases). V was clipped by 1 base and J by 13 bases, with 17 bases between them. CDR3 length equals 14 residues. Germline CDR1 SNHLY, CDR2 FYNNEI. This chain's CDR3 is CASSEGVAVEVQFF. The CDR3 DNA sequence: TGTGCCAGCAGTGAAGGGGTAGCGGTGGAGGTTCAGTTCTTC.

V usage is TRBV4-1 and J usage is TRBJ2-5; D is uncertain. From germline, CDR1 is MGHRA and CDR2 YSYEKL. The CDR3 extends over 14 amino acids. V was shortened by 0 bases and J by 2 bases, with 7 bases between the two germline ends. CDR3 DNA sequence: TGCGCCAGCAGCCAAGATCTAGGACAAGAGACCCAGTACTTC. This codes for CASSQDLGQETQYF.

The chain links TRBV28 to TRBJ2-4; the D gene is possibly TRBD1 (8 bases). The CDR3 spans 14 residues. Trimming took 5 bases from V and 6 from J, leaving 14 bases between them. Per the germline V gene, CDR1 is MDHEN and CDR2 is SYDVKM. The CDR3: CASSPTGEGNIQYF. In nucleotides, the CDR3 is TGTGCCAGCAGTCCGACAGGGGAGGGAAACATTCAGTACTTC.

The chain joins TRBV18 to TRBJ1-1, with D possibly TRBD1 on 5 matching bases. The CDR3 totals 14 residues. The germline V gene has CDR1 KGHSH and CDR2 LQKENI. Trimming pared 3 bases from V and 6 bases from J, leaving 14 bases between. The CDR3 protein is CASSPGGVGAEAFF. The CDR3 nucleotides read TGTGCCAGCTCACCGGGAGGGGTCGGGGCTGAAGCTTTCTTT.

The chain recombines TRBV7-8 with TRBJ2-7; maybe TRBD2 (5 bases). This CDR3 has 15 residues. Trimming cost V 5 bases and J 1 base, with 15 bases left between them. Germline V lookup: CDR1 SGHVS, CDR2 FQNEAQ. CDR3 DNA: TGTGCCAGCAGCCCGGGGTTTCTGGGTTCCTACGAGCAGTACTTC. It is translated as CASSPGFLGSYEQYF.

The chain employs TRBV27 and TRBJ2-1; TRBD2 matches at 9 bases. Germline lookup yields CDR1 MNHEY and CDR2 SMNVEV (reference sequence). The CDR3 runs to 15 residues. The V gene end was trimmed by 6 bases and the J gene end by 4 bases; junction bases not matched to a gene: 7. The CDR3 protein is CASSLGLAGYNEQFF. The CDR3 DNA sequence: TGTGCCAGCAGCCTGGGGCTAGCGGGATACAATGAGCAGTTCTTC.

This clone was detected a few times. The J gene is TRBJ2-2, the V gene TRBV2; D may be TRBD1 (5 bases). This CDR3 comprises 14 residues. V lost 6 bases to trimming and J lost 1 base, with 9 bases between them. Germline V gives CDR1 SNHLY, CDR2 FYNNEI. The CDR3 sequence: CASRKTENTGELFF. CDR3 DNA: TGTGCCAGCAGGAAGACAGAGAACACCGGGGAGCTGTTTTTT. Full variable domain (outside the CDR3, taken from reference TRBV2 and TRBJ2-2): EPEVTQTPSHQVTQMGQEVILRCVPISNHLYFYWYRQILGQKVEFLVSFYNNEISEKSEIFDDQFSVERPDGSNFTLKIRSTKLEDSAMYFCASRKTENTGELFFGEGSRLTVL.

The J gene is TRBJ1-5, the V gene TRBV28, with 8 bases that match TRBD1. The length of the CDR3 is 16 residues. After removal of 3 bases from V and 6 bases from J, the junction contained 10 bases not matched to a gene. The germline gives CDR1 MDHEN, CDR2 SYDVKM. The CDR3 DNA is TGTGCCAGCAGTTTTTTTACAGGGGGTAAAAGTCAGCCCCAGCATTTT. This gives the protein CASSFFTGGKSQPQHF.

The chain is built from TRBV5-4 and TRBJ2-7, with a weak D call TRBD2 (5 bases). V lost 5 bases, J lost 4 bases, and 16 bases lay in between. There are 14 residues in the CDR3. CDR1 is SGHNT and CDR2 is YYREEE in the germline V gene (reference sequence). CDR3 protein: CASREWGDSYEQYF. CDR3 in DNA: TGTGCCAGCAGGGAGTGGGGAGATAGTTACGAGCAGTACTTC.

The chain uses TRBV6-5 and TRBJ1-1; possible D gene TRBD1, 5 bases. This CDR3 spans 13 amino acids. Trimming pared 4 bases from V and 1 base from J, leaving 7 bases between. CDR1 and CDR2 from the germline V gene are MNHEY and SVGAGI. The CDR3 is CASSLTENTEAFF. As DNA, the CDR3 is TGTGCCAGCAGTTTGACAGAGAACACTGAAGCTTTCTTT.

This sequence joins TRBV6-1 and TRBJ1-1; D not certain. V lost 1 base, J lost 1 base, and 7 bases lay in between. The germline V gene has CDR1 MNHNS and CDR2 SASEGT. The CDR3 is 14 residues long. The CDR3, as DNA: TGTGCCAGCAGTGAAGGGCGGTCGAACACTGAAGCTTTCTTT. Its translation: CASSEGRSNTEAFF.

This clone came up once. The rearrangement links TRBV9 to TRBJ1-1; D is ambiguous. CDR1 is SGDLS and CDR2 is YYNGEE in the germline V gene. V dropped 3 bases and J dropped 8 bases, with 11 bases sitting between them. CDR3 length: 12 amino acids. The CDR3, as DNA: TGTGCCAGCAGCGGGGGAGGTTCGGAAGCTTTCTTT. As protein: CASSGGGSEAFF. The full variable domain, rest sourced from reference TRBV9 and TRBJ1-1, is DSGVTQTPKHLITATGQRVTLRCSPRSGDLSVYWYQQSLDQGLQFLIQYYNGEERAKGNILERFSAQQFPDLHSELNLSSLELGDSALYFCASSGGGSEAFFGQGTRLTVV.

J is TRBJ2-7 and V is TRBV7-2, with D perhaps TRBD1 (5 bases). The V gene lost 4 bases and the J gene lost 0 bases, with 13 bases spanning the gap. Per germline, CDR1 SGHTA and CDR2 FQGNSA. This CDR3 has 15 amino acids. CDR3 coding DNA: TGTGCCAGCAGCTACCAAGACAGAACCTCCTACGAGCAGTACTTC. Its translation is CASSYQDRTSYEQYF. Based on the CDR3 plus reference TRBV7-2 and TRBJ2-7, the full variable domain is GAGVSQSPSNKVTEKGKDVELRCDPISGHTALYWYRQSLGQGLEFLIYFQGNSAPDKSGLPSDRFSAERTGGSVSTLTIQRTQQEDSAVYLCASSYQDRTSYEQYFGPGTRLTVT.

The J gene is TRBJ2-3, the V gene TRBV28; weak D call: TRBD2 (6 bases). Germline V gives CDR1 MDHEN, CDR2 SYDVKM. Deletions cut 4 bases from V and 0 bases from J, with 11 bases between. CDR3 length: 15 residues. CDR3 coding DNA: TGTGCCAGCAGTTCCCCGGGACTCAGCACAGATACGCAGTATTTT. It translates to CASSSPGLSTDTQYF.